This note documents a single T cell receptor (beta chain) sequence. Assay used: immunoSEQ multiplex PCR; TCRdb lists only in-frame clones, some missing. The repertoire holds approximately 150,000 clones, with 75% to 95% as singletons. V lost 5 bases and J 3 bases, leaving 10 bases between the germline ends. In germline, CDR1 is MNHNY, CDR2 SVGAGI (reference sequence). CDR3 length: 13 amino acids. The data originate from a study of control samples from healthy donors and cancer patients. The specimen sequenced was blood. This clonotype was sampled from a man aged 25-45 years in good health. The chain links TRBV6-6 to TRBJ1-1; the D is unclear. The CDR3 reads CASSNPSDTEAFF. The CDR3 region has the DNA TGTGCCAGCAGTAACCCTTCGGACACTGAAGCTTTCTTT.